One sample yielded the 32 T cell receptor beta chains listed below, sequenced in a study of identical twins. TCRdb passed the 5' RACE reads through MiXCR, listing each CDR3 protein once. The data hold some 260,000 distinct CDR3 sequences, with 11% to 15% observed a single time. Input material: memory (CD45RO+) T cells sorted from blood. These receptors were taken from a young woman in good health.

The chain recombines TRBV2 with TRBJ2-5; TRBD2 might be the D (5 bases). Trimming removed 7 bases at V and 2 bases at J, with 11 bases between. The germline V gene has CDR1 SNHLY and CDR2 FYNNEI. There are 13 residues in the CDR3. CDR3 bases: TGTGCCAGCATGACTAATGTACAAGAGACCCAGTACTTC. This gives the protein CASMTNVQETQYF.

The sample holds a few counts of this clonotype. The chain joins TRBV18 to TRBJ2-7; 7 bases line up with TRBD2. The CDR3 has 17 amino acids. Germline CDR1 reads KGHSH; CDR2 reads LQKENI. Trimming took 4 bases from V and 2 from J; bases not matched to a gene: 14. The chain's CDR3 is CASSRGGRGSAPYEQYF. Written as DNA, the CDR3 is TGTGCCAGCTCACGGGGCGGTCGCGGGAGTGCCCCCTACGAGCAGTACTTC.

In its sample, this clonotype was seen many times. The CDR3 DNA reads TGTGCCAGCAGCCAACTAGCGGGAGGAACTGGGGATACGCAGTATTTT. Encoded protein: CASSQLAGGTGDTQYF. This rearrangement joins TRBV7-2 to TRBJ2-3, with 12 bases that match TRBD2. The CDR3 runs 16 residues. The germline V gene has CDR1 SGHTA and CDR2 FQGNSA. J lost 6 bases, V lost 5 bases, and 9 bases had no gene match.

This clonotype was picked up a small number of times. The rearrangement uses TRBV12-3 or TRBV12-4 and TRBJ2-3, with D uncertain. V lost 1 base and J lost 0, with 23 bases in between. CDR3 size: 20 residues. CDR3 loop: CASSLDKGLASLASTDTQYF. The CDR3 DNA follows: TGTGCCAGCAGTTTAGATAAGGGCCTGGCTTCTTTAGCTAGCACAGATACGCAGTATTTT.

V usage is TRBV11-2 and J usage is TRBJ2-5; 9 nucleotides match TRBD1. V dropped 5 bases and J dropped 7; count of bases not matched to a gene: 5. CDR3 size: 13 residues. Germline V lookup: CDR1 SGHAT, CDR2 FQNNGV. The CDR3 protein is CASSPGTGRTQYF. The CDR3 DNA sequence: TGTGCCAGCAGCCCGGGGACAGGGAGGACCCAGTACTTC.

V and J are TRBV5-1 and TRBJ1-2; no reliable D call. The CDR3 covers 15 residues. Germline loops: CDR1 SGHRS, CDR2 YFSETQ. Trimming shortened V by 4 bases and J by 6 bases, and 19 bases separated the two germline ends. The CDR3 DNA reads as TGCGCCAGCAGCCTAGGCTACAGCGAAGGAAATGGCTACACCTTC. Protein: CASSLGYSEGNGYTF.

The chain recombines TRBV20-1 with TRBJ1-1; D gene ambiguous. The germline gives CDR1 DFQATT, CDR2 SNEGSKA (reference sequence). V lost 4 bases and J lost 1, with 13 bases in between. The CDR3 loop spans 14 amino acids. The CDR3 reads CSAIRPSQNTEAFF. CDR3 in DNA: TGCAGTGCTATAAGACCGAGCCAGAACACTGAAGCTTTCTTT.

A few counts support this clonotype. The chain uses TRBV5-6 and TRBJ2-1, with a weak D call TRBD2 (5 bases). Trimming took off 0 bases at V and 3 bases at J, with 10 bases between the two ends. The germline CDR1 and CDR2 sequences are SGHDT and YYEEEE. The CDR3 extends over 15 amino acids. CDR3 loop: CASSLVLVDYNEQFF. CDR3 DNA: TGTGCCAGCAGCTTGGTACTAGTAGACTACAATGAGCAGTTCTTC.

This clonotype has a count of ten or more. This chain uses TRBV4-2 with TRBJ2-1; the match to TRBD2 covers 14 bases. V lost 4 bases to trimming and J lost 9 bases; unmatched junction nucleotides: 20. The CDR3 covers 20 residues. Looked up from germline, CDR1 is LGHNA and CDR2 is YNFKEQ. The CDR3: CASSPAAPRLAGGPSGEQFF. DNA of the CDR3: TGTGCCAGCAGCCCAGCCGCTCCTAGACTAGCGGGAGGGCCCTCGGGTGAGCAGTTCTTC.

This clonotype came up many times. This chain uses TRBV7-9 with TRBJ1-1; no firm D call. V was cut by 5 bases and J by 5 bases, with 12 bases left in between. Per the germline V gene, CDR1 is SEHNR and CDR2 is FQNEAQ (reference sequence). The CDR3 has 13 residues. The CDR3 nucleotides are TGTGCCAGCAGCCAACACGAGGGAACTGAAGCTTTCTTT. This sequence encodes CASSQHEGTEAFF.

This clonotype was recorded many times. CDR3 region: CASSQQGEWGEKLFF. CDR3 bases: TGTGCCAGCAGCCAACAGGGAGAATGGGGGGAAAAACTGTTTTTT. The chain uses TRBV6-1 and TRBJ1-4, with a tentative D call TRBD1 (6 bases). CDR1 and CDR2 from the germline V gene are MNHNS and SASEGT. The V gene lost 6 bases and the J gene lost 8 bases, with 19 bases spanning the gap. This CDR3 comprises 15 residues.

The V call is TRBV6-6, the J call TRBJ1-5; no reliable D call. The CDR3 extends over 13 amino acids. CDR1 is MNHNY, CDR2 SVGAGI, per germline (reference sequence). V was clipped by 8 bases and J by 0 bases, with 8 bases between them. The chain's CDR3 is CASVVGSNQPQHF. The CDR3 nucleotides are TGTGCCAGCGTAGTGGGTAGCAATCAGCCCCAGCATTTT.

This clonotype was seen a handful of times. The rearrangement uses TRBV6-2 or TRBV6-3 and TRBJ2-7, with TRBD2 matching over 13 bases. The length of the CDR3 is 15 residues. The V gene's germline CDR1 is MNHEY and CDR2 SVGEGT. The V and J ends lost 6 bases and 13 bases, in that order; junction bases with no gene match: 15. For the CDR3, the DNA is TGTGCCAGCAGATCCGGGACTAGCGGGACTACGAGCAGTTACTTC. It encodes CASRSGTSGTTSSYF.

A few counts support this clonotype. The chain uses TRBV20-1 and TRBJ2-5, with D tentatively TRBD1 or TRBD2 (5 bases each). This CDR3 comprises 15 residues. Germline CDR1 reads DFQATT; CDR2 reads SNEGSKA (reference sequence). V was shortened by 3 bases and J by 5 bases, with 19 bases between the two germline ends. This chain's CDR3 is CSASRGVLKGETQYF. Written as DNA, the CDR3 is TGCAGTGCTAGTAGAGGGGTCCTGAAGGGGGAGACCCAGTACTTC.

This clonotype was detected many times. V gene TRBV12-3 or TRBV12-4 combines with J gene TRBJ2-3, with D perhaps matching TRBD2 (5 bases). The V end was cut by 3 bases, the J end by 0 bases, with 10 bases between. CDR3 length equals 15 residues. The CDR3 loop is CASSFRGSSTDTQYF. The CDR3 nucleotides read TGTGCCAGCAGTTTTAGAGGGTCTAGCACAGATACGCAGTATTTT.

The CDR3 DNA reads TGTGCCAGCAGCAAATCCCCACACAAAGCTAACTATGGCTACACCTTC. The encoded protein is CASSKSPHKANYGYTF. This chain connects TRBV21-1 to TRBJ1-2. TRBV21-1 is described as a pseudogene. There are 16 residues in the CDR3.

In DNA form, the CDR3 reads TGCGCCAGCAGCTTGGGGGCTAGCGGGGGGGCCGTGGCCAATGAGCAGTTCTTC. Translation gives CASSLGASGGAVANEQFF. The V gene is TRBV5-1, the J gene TRBJ2-1; 12 bases map to TRBD2. V lost 0 bases to trimming and J lost 6 bases; unmatched junction nucleotides: 10. The CDR3 has 18 amino acids. Germline loops: CDR1 SGHRS, CDR2 YFSETQ.

The chain has TRBV3-1 and TRBJ2-3; TRBD2 agrees at 14 bases. From germline, CDR1 is LGHDT and CDR2 YNNKEL (reference sequence). CDR3 size: 20 residues. V was clipped by 2 bases and J by 0 bases; unmatched bases: 10. CDR3 amino acids: CASSQRWGTSGGTSTDTQYF. As DNA, the CDR3 is TGTGCCAGCAGCCAACGGTGGGGGACTAGCGGGGGAACTAGCACAGATACGCAGTATTTT.

The rearrangement joins TRBV5-1 to TRBJ2-1; possible D gene TRBD2, 6 bases. Germline V gene sequence: CDR1 SGHRS, CDR2 YFSETQ. The CDR3 runs 16 residues. Deletions cut 4 bases from V and 0 bases from J, with 14 bases between. In DNA, the CDR3 is TGCGCCAGCAGCGGCGGGACTTTGAGCTCCTACAATGAGCAGTTCTTC. Amino acid sequence: CASSGGTLSSYNEQFF.

This clonotype was seen a handful of times. V and J are TRBV19 and TRBJ2-6; possible D gene TRBD1, 6 bases. Deletions cut 4 bases from V and 4 bases from J, with 20 bases between. The CDR3 length is 18 residues. Germline lookup yields CDR1 LNHDA and CDR2 SQIVND (reference sequence). CDR3 nucleotide sequence: TGTGCCAGTAGTAGAGGGACACCCGGGGCAGGCGGGGCCAACGTCCTGACTTTC. Protein product: CASSRGTPGAGGANVLTF. The entire variable domain, with the rest obtained from reference TRBV19 and TRBJ2-6, is as follows: DGGITQSPKYLFRKEGQNVTLSCEQNLNHDAMYWYRQDPGQGLRLIYYSQIVNDFQKGDIAEGYSVSREKKESFPLTVTSAQKNPTAFYLCASSRGTPGAGGANVLTFGAGSRLTVL.

This clonotype showed up many times. The chain uses TRBV6-2 or TRBV6-3 and TRBJ2-7, with a possible D match to TRBD2 (5 bases). V lost 10 bases, J lost 3 bases, and 10 bases lay in between. From germline, CDR1 is MNHEY and CDR2 SVGEGT. CDR3 length: 11 residues. The chain's CDR3 is CATGLDYEQYF. CDR3 coding DNA: TGTGCCACCGGACTGGACTACGAGCAGTACTTC.

There are a few counts of this clonotype. V is TRBV20-1 and J is TRBJ2-3, with D perhaps matching TRBD2 (5 bases). The CDR3 runs to 14 residues. The germline gives CDR1 DFQATT, CDR2 SNEGSKA (reference sequence). The V gene lost 5 bases and the J gene lost 1 base, with 13 bases spanning the gap. The CDR3 is CSADLAKRTDTQYF. DNA for the CDR3: TGCAGTGCTGATCTAGCCAAGCGCACAGATACGCAGTATTTT.

The chain employs TRBV25-1 and TRBJ2-3, with D perhaps TRBD1 or TRBD2 (5 bases each). V dropped 2 bases and J dropped 6 bases, with 9 bases sitting between them. The CDR3 covers 13 residues. From germline, CDR1 is MGHDK and CDR2 SYGVNS. CDR3 bases: TGTGCCAGCAGTGAAGTCGGGGCGGATACGCAGTATTTT. Encoded protein: CASSEVGADTQYF.

This clonotype was counted between two and nine times. The chain combines TRBV5-1 with TRBJ2-5, with D uncertain. Germline V CDR1 and CDR2: SGHRS, YFSETQ. CDR3 length equals 13 residues. With 1 base removed from V and 3 bases from J, the gap between germline ends came to 7 bases. CDR3 sequence (DNA): TGCGCCAGCAGCTTGAGTCTCGAAGAGACCCAGTACTTC. Translation: CASSLSLEETQYF.

This clonotype has just a few counts. This chain joins TRBV5-1 and TRBJ2-3; D is perhaps TRBD1 (6 bases). The CDR3 consists of 13 residues. Germline CDR1 SGHRS, CDR2 YFSETQ. V was trimmed by 4 bases and J by 11 bases, leaving 17 bases between them. The CDR3 DNA is TGCGCCAGCAGCATGGAAGCCAGGGGCGGGCAGTATTTT. Protein sequence: CASSMEARGGQYF.

This rearrangement joins TRBV5-1 to TRBJ2-1; a weak D match, TRBD2 (5 bases). From germline, CDR1 is SGHRS and CDR2 YFSETQ. This CDR3 is built from 15 residues. Trimming took 6 bases from V and 0 from J, leaving 13 bases between them. DNA for the CDR3: TGCGCCAGCAACGCGGGTCAAACCTCCTACAATGAGCAGTTCTTC. Its translation is CASNAGQTSYNEQFF.

This clonotype was detected ten times or more. J is TRBJ1-5 and V is TRBV7-2; no clear D gene. Per germline, CDR1 SGHTA and CDR2 FQGNSA. This CDR3 is built from 13 residues. Trimming pared 3 bases from V and 0 bases from J, leaving 3 bases between. Here the CDR3 reads CASSFYSNQPQHF. Written as DNA, the CDR3 is TGTGCCAGCAGCTTTTATAGCAATCAGCCCCAGCATTTT. Based on the CDR3 plus reference TRBV7-2 and TRBJ1-5, the full variable domain is GAGVSQSPSNKVTEKGKDVELRCDPISGHTALYWYRQSLGQGLEFLIYFQGNSAPDKSGLPSDRFSAERTGGSVSTLTIQRTQQEDSAVYLCASSFYSNQPQHFGDGTRLSIL.

The chain uses TRBV11-2 and TRBJ2-1; TRBD2 might be the D (5 bases). Between the trimmed V and J ends, which lost 2 bases and 8 bases, there was a span of 13 bases. The CDR3 runs 14 residues. Per the germline V gene, CDR1 is SGHAT and CDR2 is FQNNGV. CDR3 amino acids: CASSLRVLADEQFF. The CDR3 DNA reads as TGTGCCAGCAGCTTAAGGGTGCTAGCAGATGAGCAGTTCTTC. Filled out from reference TRBV11-2 and TRBJ2-1, the complete variable domain reads EAGVAQSPRYKIIEKRQSVAFWCNPISGHATLYWYQQILGQGPKLLIQFQNNGVVDDSQLPKDRFSAERLKGVDSTLKIQPAKLEDSAVYLCASSLRVLADEQFFGPGTRLTVL.

V and J are TRBV27 and TRBJ2-2; 10 bases agree with TRBD2. V lost 9 bases and J lost 4; bases outside the gene matches: 11. CDR1 and CDR2 (germline): MNHEY, SMNVEV (reference sequence). There are 16 residues in the CDR3. The CDR3 sequence: CASWEREGLVTGELFF. CDR3 nucleotides: TGTGCCAGTTGGGAGCGGGAGGGCTTAGTCACCGGGGAGCTGTTTTTT.

The gene calls are TRBV27 and TRBJ1-4; TRBD1 aligns across 9 bases. Germline V lookup: CDR1 MNHEY, CDR2 SMNVEV (reference sequence). The ends lost 5 bases at V and 7 bases at J; junction bases unmatched: 11. The CDR3 extends over 16 amino acids. This CDR3 is CASSLIPGTGFEKLFF. The DNA for the CDR3 is TGTGCCAGCAGTCTTATCCCCGGGACAGGGTTTGAAAAACTGTTTTTT.

The chain has TRBV27 and TRBJ2-1; TRBD2 is a possible D gene (7 bases). V lost 8 bases and J 0 bases, leaving 11 bases between the germline ends. Germline values: CDR1 MNHEY, CDR2 SMNVEV (reference sequence). This CDR3 is 14 amino acids long. CDR3: CASHRGGSYNEQFF. Here the CDR3 DNA reads TGTGCCAGCCATAGGGGGGGCTCCTACAATGAGCAGTTCTTC.

The chain combines TRBV5-1 with TRBJ2-2; 7 positions agree with TRBD2. This CDR3 is 15 amino acids long. V shed 0 bases and J 4 bases; nucleotides not matched to a gene: 3. Germline values: CDR1 SGHRS, CDR2 YFSETQ. CDR3 region: CASSLARGTTGELFF. The CDR3 bases are TGCGCCAGCAGCTTGGCGCGGGGGACCACCGGGGAGCTGTTTTTT.